This T cell receptor beta chain was recorded in a study of OX40 agonist ivuxolimab in advanced cancers. For the study at large: Over 30% of patients had received prior checkpoint inhibitor therapy.

CDR1 is MDHEN, CDR2 SYDVKM, per germline. This CDR3 has 15 residues. V lost 6 bases and J lost 0, with 12 bases in between. For this clone: The antigen is not known.

Data came from immunoSEQ multiplex PCR; TCRdb stores just in-frame clones and leaves some out. The repertoire holds tens of thousands of clones, with around 90% as singletons. Study conclusions and caveats: CD8+ T cells (on average) carried more expanded clones than CD4+ T cells. A proportion of nonresponders additionally exhibited low normalized T-cell clonal expansion. Expansion of clones was among the lowest in partial responders at 0.1-3.0 mg/kg.

The material sequenced was CD4+ or CD8+ T cells sorted from blood, taken in a trial of the OX40 agonist ivuxolimab. This clonotype originated in an adult with an advanced solid tumor such as melanoma, head and neck, liver or kidney cancer. The chain carries TRBV28 and TRBJ1-3; D is ambiguous. CDR3 loop: CASRIGHNSGNTIYF. The CDR3 DNA is TGTGCCAGCAGAATAGGTCACAACTCTGGAAACACCATATATTTT.